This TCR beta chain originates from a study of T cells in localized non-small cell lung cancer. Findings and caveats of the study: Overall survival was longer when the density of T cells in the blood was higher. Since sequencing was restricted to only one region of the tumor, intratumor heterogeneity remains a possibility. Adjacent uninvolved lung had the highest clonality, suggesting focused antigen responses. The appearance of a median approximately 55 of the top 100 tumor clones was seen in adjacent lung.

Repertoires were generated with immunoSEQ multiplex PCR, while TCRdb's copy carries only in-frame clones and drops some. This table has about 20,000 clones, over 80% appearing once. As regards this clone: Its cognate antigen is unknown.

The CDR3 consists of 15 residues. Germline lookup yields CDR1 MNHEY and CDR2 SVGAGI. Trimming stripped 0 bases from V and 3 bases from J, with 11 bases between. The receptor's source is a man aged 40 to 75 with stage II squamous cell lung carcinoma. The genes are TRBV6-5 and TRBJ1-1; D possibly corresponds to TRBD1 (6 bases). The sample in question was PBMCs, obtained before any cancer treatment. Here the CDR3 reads CASSYSAGADTEAFF. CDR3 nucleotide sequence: TGTGCCAGCAGTTACTCAGCGGGGGCTGACACTGAAGCTTTCTTT.